This is a list of T cell receptor beta chains from one sample in a study of multiple sclerosis patients with progressive multifocal leukoencephalopathy. The repertoire was sequenced with immunoSEQ multiplex PCR; TCRdb's copy has only in-frame clones and lacks some. The data show 25,000 to 35,000 clones, approximately 84% seen once. Here the sequenced sample was PBMCs, taken from a patient treated with natalizumab. These TCRs come from a human donor with progressive multifocal leukoencephalopathy. Each CDR3 is given with its conserved first and last residue. Each record gives: CDR3 protein, CDR3 DNA, V gene, D gene, clone size, J gene. A D gene is named only where the DNA matches it firmly. Size values are once, few and many counts, or a class for expanded clones, and some rows have none.

CASSARGLAGQNIQYF	TGTGCCAGCAGTGCCCGGGGACTAGCGGGACAGAACATTCAGTACTTC	TRBV27	TRBD2	once	TRBJ2-4
CSVRTISTGGGEQYF	TGCAGCGTACGAACTATAAGTACAGGGGGAGGCGAGCAGTACTTC	TRBV29-1	TRBD1	-	TRBJ2-7
CASSQVVGLFPEAFF	TGCGCCAGCAGCCAAGTAGTCGGGTTGTTCCCTGAAGCTTTCTTT	TRBV4-1	-	-	TRBJ1-1
CSAEGVTEAFF	TGCAGCGCGGAGGGGGTTACTGAAGCTTTCTTT	TRBV20-1	-	-	TRBJ1-1
CASIHRASNTEAFF	TGTGCCAGCATCCACAGGGCCTCGAACACTGAAGCTTTCTTT	TRBV7-2	-	-	TRBJ1-1
CASSVVLGWEKLFF	TGTGCCAGCAGCGTAGTGCTGGGTTGGGAAAAACTGTTTTTT	TRBV9	-	few	TRBJ1-4
CASSYSSGYNSPLHF	TGTGCCAGCAGTTACTCGTCGGGGTATAATTCACCCCTCCACTTT	TRBV6-5	-	-	TRBJ1-6
CASSFTGTSATYEQYF	TGTGCCAGCAGCTTTACCGGGACATCCGCCACCTACGAGCAGTACTTC	TRBV7-2	-	once	TRBJ2-7
CASSPCPVCEQFF	TGTGCCAGCAGTCCTTGCCCGGTATGCGAGCAGTTCTTC	TRBV6-4	-	-	TRBJ2-1
CASPPPGTGPSEQYF	TGTGCCAGCCCACCCCCCGGGACAGGGCCGTCCGAGCAGTACTTC	TRBV2	TRBD1	-	TRBJ2-7
CASSPLSDRGTNEKLFF	TGTGCCAGCTCACCTCTTTCGGACAGGGGTACCAATGAAAAACTGTTTTTT	TRBV18	TRBD1	-	TRBJ1-4
CASSQDEVKQFF	TGCGCCAGCAGCCAAGATGAAGTTAAGCAGTTCTTC	TRBV4-1	-	-	TRBJ2-1
CASRRGPSGANVLTF	TGCGCCAGCAGGAGGGGACCCTCTGGGGCCAACGTCCTGACTTTC	TRBV4-1	-	-	TRBJ2-6
CASSSGTSGRYADTQYF	TGTGCCAGCAGCTCCGGGACTAGCGGGAGGTACGCAGATACGCAGTATTTT	TRBV7-9	TRBD2	once	TRBJ2-3
CASSFTVESNQPQHF	TGTGCCAGCAGCTTCACTGTGGAGAGCAATCAGCCCCAGCATTTT	TRBV5-5	-	once	TRBJ1-5
CASSLAKAGDEQYF	TGTGCCAGCAGCTTAGCGAAGGCGGGAGACGAGCAGTACTTC	TRBV7-2	TRBD2	-	TRBJ2-7
CASDRGSSGANVLTF	TGTGCCAGCGACCGCGGCTCATCTGGGGCCAACGTCCTGACTTTC	TRBV5-6	-	once	TRBJ2-6
CASSWSGGWTEQFF	TGTGCCAGTTCGTGGTCGGGAGGATGGACGGAGCAGTTCTTC	TRBV19	TRBD2	-	TRBJ2-1
CASSTPRRGTEAFF	TGTGCCAGTAGTACCCCCCGCCGGGGCACTGAAGCTTTCTTT	TRBV19	-	-	TRBJ1-1
CATSRDVLSEQYF	TGTGCCACCAGCAGAGACGTCCTCTCCGAGCAGTACTTC	TRBV15	-	once	TRBJ2-7
CASSQAGNTEAFF	TGCGCCAGCAGCCAAGCTGGGAACACTGAAGCTTTCTTT	TRBV4-3	-	-	TRBJ1-1
CASSPQGVGQPQHF	TGTGCCAGCAGTCCGCAGGGGGTTGGTCAGCCCCAGCATTTT	TRBV9	TRBD1	few	TRBJ1-5
CASSNRGLGVNEQFF	TGTGCCAGCAGCAACCGGGGACTAGGAGTCAATGAGCAGTTCTTC	TRBV5-8	TRBD2	-	TRBJ2-1
CASSSNPGAEAFF	TGTGCCAGCAGCTCCAACCCAGGGGCTGAAGCTTTCTTT	TRBV7-9	-	-	TRBJ1-1
CASGRDRERLLTDTQYF	TGTGCCAGCGGCCGGGACAGGGAACGGCTACTTACAGATACGCAGTATTTT	TRBV5-6	TRBD1	-	TRBJ2-3
CASSQDGQGPYGYTF	TGCGCCAGCAGCCAGGACGGACAGGGGCCCTATGGCTACACCTTC	TRBV4-1	TRBD1	-	TRBJ1-2
CASSSRDGYGYTF	TGTGCCAGCAGCTCCCGGGACGGGTATGGCTACACCTTC	TRBV7-2	-	once	TRBJ1-2
CASSFVGSVNEQFF	TGTGCCAGCAGCTTCGTGGGGTCCGTCAATGAGCAGTTCTTC	TRBV7-9	-	-	TRBJ2-1
CASSQDLAGGPDTQYF	TGCGCCAGCAGCCAAGATCTAGCGGGAGGGCCAGATACGCAGTATTTT	TRBV4-3	TRBD2	-	TRBJ2-3